Reported below is one T cell receptor beta chain. Its antigen is not identified. CDR3 size: 15 residues. The germline V gene encodes CDR1 LNHDA and CDR2 SQIVND (reference sequence). Germline trimming cut 6 bases from V and 0 bases from J; bases unmatched to any gene: 3. These data belong to a study of T cell responses to AZD1222 COVID-19 vaccine. Study-level results: White British people made up most donors, females outnumbered males, and clonal diversity was possibly underestimated. Repertoire collection took place solely once the T cell response had peaked.

Profiling relied on immunoSEQ multiplex PCR, and the TCRdb table lists in-frame clones only, not all of them. This table has 110,000 to 150,000 clones, around 92% appearing once. The sample consisted of peripheral blood, taken on day 0 of AZD1222 vaccination. The chain links TRBV19 to TRBJ2-3, with 10 bases matching TRBD1. The clonotype was recovered from an adult in good health. The CDR3 region has the DNA TGTGCCAGTAGGGACAGGGGGTTAAGCACAGATACGCAGTATTTT. Translation: CASRDRGLSTDTQYF.